This TCR beta chain was sequenced for a study of identical twins. The study, taken as a whole, reports: Low generation-probability sequences were in excess among twin-shared out-of-frame alpha sequences.

There are 14 residues in the CDR3. Trimming stripped 0 bases from V and 6 bases from J, with 14 bases between. CDR1 is DFQATT and CDR2 is SNEGSKA in the germline V gene (reference sequence). As regards this clonotype: Its antigen is not known.

cDNA carried unique molecular identifiers, and a universal primer site was added by template switching. TCRdb independently ran MiXCR on the 5' RACE reads; one entry per CDR3 protein. The sample carries hundreds of thousands of distinct CDR3 sequences, over 15% recorded once. The same sample was also studied in work on T cells expressing NK-cell markers. That study reports: Each of roughly six donors carried dominant NKG2C+ clonotypes accounting for about 1.0-7.0% of CD8+ T cells.

Sequenced sample: PBMCs. The chain combines TRBV20-1 with TRBJ2-5; weak D call: TRBD1 (5 bases). The sequence was collected from a young woman in good health. The CDR3 DNA reads TGCAGTGCTAGAGATGGCTCAAAGGGGAAGACCCAGTACTTC. Encoded protein: CSARDGSKGKTQYF.